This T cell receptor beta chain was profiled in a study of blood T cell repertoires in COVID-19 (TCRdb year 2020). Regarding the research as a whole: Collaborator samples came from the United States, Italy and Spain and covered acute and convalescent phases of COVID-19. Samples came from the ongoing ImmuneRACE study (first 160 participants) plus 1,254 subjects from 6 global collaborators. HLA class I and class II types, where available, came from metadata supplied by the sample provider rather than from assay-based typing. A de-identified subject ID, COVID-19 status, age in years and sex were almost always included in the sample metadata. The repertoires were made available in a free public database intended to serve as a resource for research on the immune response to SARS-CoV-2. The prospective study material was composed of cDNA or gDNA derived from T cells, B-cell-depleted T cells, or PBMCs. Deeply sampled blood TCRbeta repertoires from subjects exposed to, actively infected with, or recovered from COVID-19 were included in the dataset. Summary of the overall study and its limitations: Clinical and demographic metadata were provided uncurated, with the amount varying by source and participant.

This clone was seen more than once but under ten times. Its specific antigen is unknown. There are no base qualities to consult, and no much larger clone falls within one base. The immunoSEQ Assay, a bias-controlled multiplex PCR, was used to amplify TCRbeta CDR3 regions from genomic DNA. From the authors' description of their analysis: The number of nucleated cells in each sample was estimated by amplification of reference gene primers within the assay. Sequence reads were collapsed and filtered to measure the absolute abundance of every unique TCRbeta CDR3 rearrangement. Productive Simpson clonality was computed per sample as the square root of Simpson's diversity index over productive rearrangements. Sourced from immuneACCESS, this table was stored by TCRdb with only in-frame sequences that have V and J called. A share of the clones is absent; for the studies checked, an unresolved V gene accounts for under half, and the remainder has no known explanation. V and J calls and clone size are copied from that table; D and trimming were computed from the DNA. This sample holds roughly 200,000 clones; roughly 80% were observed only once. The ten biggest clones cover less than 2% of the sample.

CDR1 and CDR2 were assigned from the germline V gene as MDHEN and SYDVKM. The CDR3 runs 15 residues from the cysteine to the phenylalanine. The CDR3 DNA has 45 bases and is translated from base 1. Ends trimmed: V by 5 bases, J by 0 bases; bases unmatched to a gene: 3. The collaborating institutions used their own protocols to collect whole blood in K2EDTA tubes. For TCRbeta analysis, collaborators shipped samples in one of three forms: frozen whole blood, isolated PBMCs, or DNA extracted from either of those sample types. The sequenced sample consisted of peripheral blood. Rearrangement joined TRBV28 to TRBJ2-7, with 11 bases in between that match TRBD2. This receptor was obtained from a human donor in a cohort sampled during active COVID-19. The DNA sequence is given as TGTGCCAGCAGTCCCGGGACTAGCGGCTCCTACGAGCAGTACTTC. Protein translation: CASSPGTSGSYEQYF.